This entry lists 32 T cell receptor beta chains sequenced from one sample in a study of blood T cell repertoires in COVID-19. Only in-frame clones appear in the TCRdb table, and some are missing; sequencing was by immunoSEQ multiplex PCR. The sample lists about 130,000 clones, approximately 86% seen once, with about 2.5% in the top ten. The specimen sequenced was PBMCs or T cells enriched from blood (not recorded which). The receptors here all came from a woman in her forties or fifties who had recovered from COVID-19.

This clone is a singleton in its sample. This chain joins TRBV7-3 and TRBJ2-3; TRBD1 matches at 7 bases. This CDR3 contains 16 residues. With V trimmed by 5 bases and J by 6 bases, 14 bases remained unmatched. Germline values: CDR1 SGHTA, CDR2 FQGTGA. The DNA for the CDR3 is TGTGCCAGCAGCAAAGAGACAGGGTCAGCTGCCGATACGCAGTATTTT. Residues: CASSKETGSAADTQYF.

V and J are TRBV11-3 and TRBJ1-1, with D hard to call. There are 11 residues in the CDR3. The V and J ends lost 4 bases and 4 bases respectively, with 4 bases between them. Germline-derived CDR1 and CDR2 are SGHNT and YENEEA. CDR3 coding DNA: TGTGCCAGCAGCTCGTCCACTGAAGCTTTCTTT. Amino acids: CASSSSTEAFF. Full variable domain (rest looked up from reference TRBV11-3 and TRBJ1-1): EAGVVQSPRYKIIEKKQPVAFWCNPISGHNTLYWYLQNLGQGPELLIRYENEEAVDDSQLPKDRFSAERLKGVDSTLKIQPAELGDSAVYLCASSSSTEAFFGQGTRLTVV.

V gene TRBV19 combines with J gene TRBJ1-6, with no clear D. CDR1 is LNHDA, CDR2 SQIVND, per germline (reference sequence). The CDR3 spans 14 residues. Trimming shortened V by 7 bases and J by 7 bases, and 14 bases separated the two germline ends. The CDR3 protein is CASTPRRGNSPLHF. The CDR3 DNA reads TGTGCCAGTACCCCCCGGAGAGGAAATTCACCCCTCCACTTT.

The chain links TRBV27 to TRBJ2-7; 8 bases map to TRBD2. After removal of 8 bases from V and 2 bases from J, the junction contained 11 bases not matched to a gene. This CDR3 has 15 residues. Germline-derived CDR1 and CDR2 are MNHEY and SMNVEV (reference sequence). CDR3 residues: CASSPNRGGTYEQYF. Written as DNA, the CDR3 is TGTGCCAGCTCTCCCAACCGGGGGGGGACCTACGAGCAGTACTTC.

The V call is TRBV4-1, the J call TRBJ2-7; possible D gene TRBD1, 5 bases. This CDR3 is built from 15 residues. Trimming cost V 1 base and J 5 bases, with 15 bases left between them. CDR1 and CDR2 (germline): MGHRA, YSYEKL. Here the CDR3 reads CASSQGAGFKNEQYF. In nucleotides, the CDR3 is TGCGCCAGCAGCCAAGGGGCAGGGTTCAAGAACGAGCAGTACTTC.

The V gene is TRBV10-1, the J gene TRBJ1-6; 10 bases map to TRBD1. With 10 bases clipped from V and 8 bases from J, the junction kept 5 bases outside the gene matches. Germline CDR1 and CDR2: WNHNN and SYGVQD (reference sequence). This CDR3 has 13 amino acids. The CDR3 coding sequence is TGCGCCATATCGACAGGGGGCGATTCACCCCTCCACTTT. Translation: CAISTGGDSPLHF.

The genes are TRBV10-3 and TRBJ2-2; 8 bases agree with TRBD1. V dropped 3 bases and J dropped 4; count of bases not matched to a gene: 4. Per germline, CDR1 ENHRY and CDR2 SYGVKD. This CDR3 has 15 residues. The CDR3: CAISERQGSTGELFF. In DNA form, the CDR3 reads TGTGCCATCAGTGAAAGACAGGGGAGCACCGGGGAGCTGTTTTTT.

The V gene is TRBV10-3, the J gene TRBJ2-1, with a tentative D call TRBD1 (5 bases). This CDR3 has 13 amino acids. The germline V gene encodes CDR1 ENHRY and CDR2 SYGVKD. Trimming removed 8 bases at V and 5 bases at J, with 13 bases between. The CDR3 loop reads CAIGSGQNNEQFF. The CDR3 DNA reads TGTGCCATCGGCTCAGGGCAAAACAATGAGCAGTTCTTC.

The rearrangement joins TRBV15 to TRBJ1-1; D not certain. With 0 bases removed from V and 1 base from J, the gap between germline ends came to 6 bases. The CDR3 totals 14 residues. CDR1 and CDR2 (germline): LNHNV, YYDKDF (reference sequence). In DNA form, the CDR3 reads TGTGCCACCAGCAGAGATCGGGGGAACACTGAAGCTTTCTTT. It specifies CATSRDRGNTEAFF.

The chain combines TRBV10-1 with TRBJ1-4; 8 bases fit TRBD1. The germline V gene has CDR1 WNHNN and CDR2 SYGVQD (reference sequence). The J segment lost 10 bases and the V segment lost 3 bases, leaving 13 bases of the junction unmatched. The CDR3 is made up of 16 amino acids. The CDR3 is CASSDSGQGTEGKLFF. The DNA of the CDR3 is TGCGCCAGCAGTGATTCTGGACAGGGCACCGAGGGAAAACTGTTTTTT.

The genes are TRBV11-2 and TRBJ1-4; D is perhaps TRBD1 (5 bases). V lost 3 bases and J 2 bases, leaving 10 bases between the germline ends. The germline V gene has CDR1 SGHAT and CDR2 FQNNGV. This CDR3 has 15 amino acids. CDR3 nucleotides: TGTGCCAGCAGCTTTAGGGGTGGGACTAATGAAAAACTGTTTTTT. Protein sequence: CASSFRGGTNEKLFF.

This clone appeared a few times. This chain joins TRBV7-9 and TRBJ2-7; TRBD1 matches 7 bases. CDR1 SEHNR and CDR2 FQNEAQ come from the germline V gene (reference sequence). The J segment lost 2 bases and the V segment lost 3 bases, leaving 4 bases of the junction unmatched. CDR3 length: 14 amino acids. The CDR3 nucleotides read TGTGCCAGCAGCTTTCCGGGACAGACCTACGAGCAGTACTTC. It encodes CASSFPGQTYEQYF.

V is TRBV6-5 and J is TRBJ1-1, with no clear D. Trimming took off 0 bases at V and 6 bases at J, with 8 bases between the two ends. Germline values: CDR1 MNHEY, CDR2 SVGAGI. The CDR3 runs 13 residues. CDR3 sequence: CASSYSPRAEAFF. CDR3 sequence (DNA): TGTGCCAGCAGTTACTCGCCCCGGGCTGAAGCTTTCTTT.

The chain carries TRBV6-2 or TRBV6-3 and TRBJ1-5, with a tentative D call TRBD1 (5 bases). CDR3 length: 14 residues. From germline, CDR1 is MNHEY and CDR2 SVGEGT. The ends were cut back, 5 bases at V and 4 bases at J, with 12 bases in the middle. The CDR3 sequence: CASSQIDRNQPQHF. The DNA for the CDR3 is TGTGCCAGCAGTCAAATTGACAGAAATCAGCCCCAGCATTTT.

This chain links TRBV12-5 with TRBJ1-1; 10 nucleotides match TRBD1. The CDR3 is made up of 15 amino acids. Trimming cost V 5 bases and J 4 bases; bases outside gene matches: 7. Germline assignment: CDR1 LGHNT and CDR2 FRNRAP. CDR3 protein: CASGIRTGGFTEAFF. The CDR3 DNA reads TGTGCTAGTGGTATCCGGACAGGGGGTTTCACTGAAGCTTTCTTT.

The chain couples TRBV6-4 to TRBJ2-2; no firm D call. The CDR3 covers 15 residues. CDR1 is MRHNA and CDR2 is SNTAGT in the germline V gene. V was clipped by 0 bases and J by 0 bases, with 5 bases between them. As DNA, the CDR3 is TGTGCCAGCAGTGACTCGGCTTCGAACACCGGGGAGCTGTTTTTT. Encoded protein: CASSDSASNTGELFF.

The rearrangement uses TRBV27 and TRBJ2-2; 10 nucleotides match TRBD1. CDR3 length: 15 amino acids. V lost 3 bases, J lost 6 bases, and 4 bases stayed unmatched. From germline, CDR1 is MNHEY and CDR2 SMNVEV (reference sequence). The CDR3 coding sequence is TGTGCCAGCAGTTTTTGGGACAGGGGATCCGGGGAGCTGTTTTTT. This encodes CASSFWDRGSGELFF.

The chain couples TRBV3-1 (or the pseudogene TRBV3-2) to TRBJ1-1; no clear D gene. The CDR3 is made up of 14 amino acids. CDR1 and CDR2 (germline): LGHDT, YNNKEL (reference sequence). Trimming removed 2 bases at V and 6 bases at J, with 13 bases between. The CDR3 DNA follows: TGTGCCAGCAGCCAATTGGAGGGAATCTCTGAAGCTTTCTTT. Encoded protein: CASSQLEGISEAFF.

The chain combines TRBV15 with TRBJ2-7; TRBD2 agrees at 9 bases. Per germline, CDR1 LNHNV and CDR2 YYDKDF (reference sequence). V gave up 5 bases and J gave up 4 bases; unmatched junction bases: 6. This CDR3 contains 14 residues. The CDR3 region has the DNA TGTGCCACCAGCGATCAAGCGGGGGGTTACGAGCAGTACTTC. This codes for CATSDQAGGYEQYF.

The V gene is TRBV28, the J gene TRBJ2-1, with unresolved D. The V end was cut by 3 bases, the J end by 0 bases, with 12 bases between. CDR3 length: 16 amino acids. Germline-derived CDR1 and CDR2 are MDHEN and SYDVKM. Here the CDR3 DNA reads TGTGCCAGCAGTTTCATGGGCTCCAGCTCCTACAATGAGCAGTTCTTC. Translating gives CASSFMGSSSYNEQFF.

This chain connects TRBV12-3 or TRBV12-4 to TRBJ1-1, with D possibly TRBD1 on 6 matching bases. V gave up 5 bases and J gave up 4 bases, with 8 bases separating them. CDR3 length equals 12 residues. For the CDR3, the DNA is TGTGCCAGCAGTAACAGGGTCACTGAAGCTTTCTTT. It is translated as CASSNRVTEAFF.

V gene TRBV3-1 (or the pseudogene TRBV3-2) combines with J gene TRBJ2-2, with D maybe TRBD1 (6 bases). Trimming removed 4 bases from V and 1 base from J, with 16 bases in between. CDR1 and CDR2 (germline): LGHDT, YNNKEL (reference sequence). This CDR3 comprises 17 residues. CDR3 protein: CASSPLQGIVNTGELFF. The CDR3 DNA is TGTGCCAGCAGCCCGTTACAGGGTATCGTGAACACCGGGGAGCTGTTTTTT.

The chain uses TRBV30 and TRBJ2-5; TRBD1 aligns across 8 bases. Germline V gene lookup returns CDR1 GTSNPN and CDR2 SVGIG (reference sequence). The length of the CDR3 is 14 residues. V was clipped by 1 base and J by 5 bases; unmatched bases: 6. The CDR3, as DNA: TGTGCCTGGAGTGGGGCAGGGGGCACCGAGACCCAGTACTTC. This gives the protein CAWSGAGGTETQYF.

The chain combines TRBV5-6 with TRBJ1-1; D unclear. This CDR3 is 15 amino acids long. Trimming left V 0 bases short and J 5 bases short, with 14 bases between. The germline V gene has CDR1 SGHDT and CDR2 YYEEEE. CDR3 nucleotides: TGTGCCAGCAGCTTGGAATGGGCAAAGCGGACTGAAGCTTTCTTT. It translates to CASSLEWAKRTEAFF.

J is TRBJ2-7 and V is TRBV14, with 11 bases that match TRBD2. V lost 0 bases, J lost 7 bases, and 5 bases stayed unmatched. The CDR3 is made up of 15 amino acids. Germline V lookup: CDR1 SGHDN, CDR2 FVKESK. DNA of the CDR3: TGTGCCAGCAGCCAAGACACTAGCGGGGGAAGTGAGCAGTACTTC. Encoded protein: CASSQDTSGGSEQYF.

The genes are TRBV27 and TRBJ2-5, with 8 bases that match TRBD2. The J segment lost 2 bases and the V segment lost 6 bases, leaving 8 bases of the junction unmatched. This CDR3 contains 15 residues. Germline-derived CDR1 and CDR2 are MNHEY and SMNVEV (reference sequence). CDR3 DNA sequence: TGTGCCAGCAGGGCGGGGGGCTTGGGGCAAGAGACCCAGTACTTC. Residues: CASRAGGLGQETQYF.

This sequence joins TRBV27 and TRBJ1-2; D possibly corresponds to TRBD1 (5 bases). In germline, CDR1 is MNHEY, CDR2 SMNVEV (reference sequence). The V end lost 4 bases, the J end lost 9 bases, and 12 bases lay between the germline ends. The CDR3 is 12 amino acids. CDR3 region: CASSSLKGSYTF. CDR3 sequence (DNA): TGTGCCAGCAGTTCACTAAAGGGGAGCTACACCTTC.

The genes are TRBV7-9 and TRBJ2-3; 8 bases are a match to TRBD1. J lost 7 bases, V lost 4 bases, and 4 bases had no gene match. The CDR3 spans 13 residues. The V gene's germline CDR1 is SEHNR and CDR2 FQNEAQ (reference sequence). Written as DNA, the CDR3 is TGTGCCAGCAGCTCCCGGGACAGGTATACGCAGTATTTT. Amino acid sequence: CASSSRDRYTQYF.

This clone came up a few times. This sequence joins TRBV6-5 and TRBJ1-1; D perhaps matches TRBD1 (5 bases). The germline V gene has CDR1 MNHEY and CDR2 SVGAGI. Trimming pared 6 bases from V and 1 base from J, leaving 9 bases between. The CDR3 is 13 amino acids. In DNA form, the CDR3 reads TGTGCCAGCAGCTCGACAGAGAACACTGAAGCTTTCTTT. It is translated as CASSSTENTEAFF.

Here the CDR3 reads CASSEIGTNYGYTF. The CDR3 bases are TGTGCCAGCAGTGAAATTGGCACTAACTATGGCTACACCTTC. The rearrangement uses TRBV2 and TRBJ1-2, with D uncertain. The germline gives CDR1 SNHLY, CDR2 FYNNEI. V shed 2 bases and J shed 0 bases, with 7 bases lying between them. The CDR3 sequence is 14 residues long.

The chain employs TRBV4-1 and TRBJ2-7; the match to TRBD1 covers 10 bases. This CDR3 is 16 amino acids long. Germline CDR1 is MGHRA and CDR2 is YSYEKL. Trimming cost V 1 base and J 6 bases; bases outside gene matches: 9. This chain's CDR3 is CASSQGAGTGVGEQYF. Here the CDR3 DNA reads TGCGCCAGCAGCCAAGGAGCCGGGACAGGGGTCGGCGAGCAGTACTTC.

The CDR3 DNA follows: TGTGCCAGTAGTATGGGGCGGGGCAGCTCCTACGAGCAGTACTTC. It is translated as CASSMGRGSSYEQYF. The rearrangement links TRBV19 to TRBJ2-7, with TRBD2 as a possible D gene (6 bases). Germline CDR1 reads LNHDA; CDR2 reads SQIVND (reference sequence). The length of the CDR3 is 15 residues. With 3 bases removed from V and 0 bases from J, the gap between germline ends came to 12 bases.